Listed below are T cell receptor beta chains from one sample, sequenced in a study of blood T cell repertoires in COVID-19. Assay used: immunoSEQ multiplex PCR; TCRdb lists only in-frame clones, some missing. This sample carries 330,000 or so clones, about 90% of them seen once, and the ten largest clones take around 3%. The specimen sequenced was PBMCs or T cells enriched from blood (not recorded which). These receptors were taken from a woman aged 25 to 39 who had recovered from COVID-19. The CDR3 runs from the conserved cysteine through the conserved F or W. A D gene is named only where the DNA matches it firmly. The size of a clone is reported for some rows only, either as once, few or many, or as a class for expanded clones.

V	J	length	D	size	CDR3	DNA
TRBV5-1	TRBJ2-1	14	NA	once	CASSLFSGDNEQFF	TGCGCCAGCAGCTTGTTCTCGGGAGACAATGAGCAGTTCTTC
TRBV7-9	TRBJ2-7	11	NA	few	CASSSNYEQYF	TGTGCCAGCAGTTCAAACTACGAGCAGTACTTC
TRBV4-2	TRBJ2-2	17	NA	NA	CASSQTVQGGNTGELFF	TGTGCCAGCAGCCAAACCGTCCAGGGGGGCAACACCGGGGAGCTGTTTTTT
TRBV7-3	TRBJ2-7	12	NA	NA	CASVRGVGEQYF	TGTGCCAGCGTACGCGGGGTCGGCGAGCAGTACTTC
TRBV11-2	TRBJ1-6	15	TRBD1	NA	CASSLGTGLASPLHF	TGTGCCAGCAGCTTAGGGACAGGGCTGGCATCACCCCTCCACTTT
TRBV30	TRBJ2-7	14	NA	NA	CAWSVRSGSYEQYF	TGTGCCTGGAGTGTACGTAGTGGCTCCTACGAGCAGTACTTC
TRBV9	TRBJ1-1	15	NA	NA	CASSVSGVKGTEAFF	TGTGCCAGCAGCGTATCGGGGGTAAAGGGAACTGAAGCTTTCTTT
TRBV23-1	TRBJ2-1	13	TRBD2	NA	CASSPSGLVSQFF	TGCGCCAGCAGTCCCTCCGGACTAGTGAGTCAGTTCTTC
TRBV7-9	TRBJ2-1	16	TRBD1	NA	CASSSSGTGGHNEQFF	TGTGCCAGCAGCTCATCCGGGACAGGGGGGCACAATGAGCAGTTCTTC
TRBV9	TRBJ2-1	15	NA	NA	CASSVGLGLYNEQFF	TGTGCCAGCAGCGTAGGTCTGGGACTCTACAATGAGCAGTTCTTC
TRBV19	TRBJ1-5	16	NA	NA	CASSIAGGSGNQPQHF	TGTGCCAGTAGTATAGCGGGGGGGTCAGGGAATCAGCCCCAGCATTTT
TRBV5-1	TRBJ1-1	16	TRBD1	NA	CASSPGQGVSNTEAFF	TGCGCCAGCAGCCCCGGACAGGGGGTATCGAACACTGAAGCTTTCTTT
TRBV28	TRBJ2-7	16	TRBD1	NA	CASSLAASGTGYEQYF	TGTGCCAGCAGTTTAGCAGCCTCCGGGACAGGGTACGAGCAGTACTTC
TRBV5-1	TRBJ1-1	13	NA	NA	CATGFGGNTEAFF	TGCGCCACCGGCTTTGGCGGCAACACTGAAGCTTTCTTT
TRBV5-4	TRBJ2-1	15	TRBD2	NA	CASSLLSGRTTEQFF	TGTGCCAGCAGCTTGCTGAGCGGGAGAACGACTGAGCAGTTCTTC
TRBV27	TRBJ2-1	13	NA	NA	CASSLTRSHEQFF	TGTGCCAGCAGCTTGACTAGATCCCATGAGCAGTTCTTC
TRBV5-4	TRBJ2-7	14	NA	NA	CASSLDSQSAEQYF	TGTGCCAGCAGCTTGGACAGCCAGTCCGCCGAGCAGTACTTC
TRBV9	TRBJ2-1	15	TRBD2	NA	CASSVRSGEAPEQFF	TGTGCCAGCAGCGTACGAAGCGGGGAGGCCCCCGAGCAGTTCTTC
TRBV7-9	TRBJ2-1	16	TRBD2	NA	CASSTLAGHSYNEQFF	TGTGCCAGCAGCACTTTAGCGGGCCACTCCTACAATGAGCAGTTCTTC
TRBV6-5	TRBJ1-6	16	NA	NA	CASSYQDSSYNSPLHF	TGTGCCAGCAGTTACCAGGACAGCTCCTATAATTCACCCCTCCACTTT
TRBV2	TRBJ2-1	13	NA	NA	CASSEARANEQFF	TGTGCCAGCAGTGAAGCGCGCGCGAATGAGCAGTTCTTC
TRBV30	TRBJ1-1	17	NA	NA	CAWSARWRGLRGTEAFF	TGTGCCTGGAGTGCGCGTTGGAGGGGTTTACGGGGCACTGAAGCTTTCTTT